This section outlines one T cell receptor (beta chain) sequence together with its context. This sample is drawn from a study of blood T cell repertoires in COVID-19. Turning to the study itself: PBMCs, B-cell-depleted T cells, or T cells provided the cDNA or gDNA that made up the material.

This table comes from immunoSEQ multiplex PCR, and its TCRdb copy is limited to in-frame clones, with some not included. The sample contains 200,000 to 250,000 clones, 80% to 90% of which appear only once. This receptor was identified in a man at least 80 years old with acute or convalescent COVID-19. The sequencing input was peripheral blood.

The CDR3 region has the DNA TGTGCCAGCAGTAAACAAGGACTTTTGGGGGCTTTCTTT. It codes for CASSKQGLLGAFF. The chain uses TRBV28 and TRBJ1-1; no clear D gene. The CDR3 loop spans 13 amino acids. V was shortened by 5 bases and J by 11 bases, with 18 bases between the two germline ends. From germline, CDR1 is MDHEN and CDR2 SYDVKM.